The rows below give T cell receptor beta chains drawn from one sample of a study of early T cells in non-severe SARS-CoV-2 infection. TCRdb analysed the 5' RACE reads with MiXCR anew, one entry per CDR3 protein. The sample holds 55,000 to 85,000 distinct CDR3 sequences, 10% to 15% seen once. The sequenced material came from whole blood. Receptor source: an adult who was a healthcare worker with PCR-confirmed SARS-CoV-2 infection or an uninfected control (not recorded which). Both conserved end residues are part of each CDR3. Each record gives: CDR3 protein, CDR3 length, J gene, V gene.

CSARDRDSGANVLTF 15 TRBJ2-6 TRBV20-1
CASSQGRLAAGVDEQFF 17 TRBJ2-1 TRBV4-1
CASSLNRPGELFF 13 TRBJ2-2 TRBV11-2
CASSHGGEQYF 11 TRBJ2-7 TRBV6-2/TRBV6-3
CASSLFPGTNSNEQFF 16 TRBJ2-1 TRBV5-1
CASSLRTGQGAVGTGELFF 19 TRBJ2-2 TRBV27
CVSSLDGGDEQYF 13 TRBJ2-7 TRBV7-2
CASSFGTNEQFF 12 TRBJ2-1 TRBV12-3/TRBV12-4
CASSLVELAETQYF 14 TRBJ2-5 TRBV7-8
CASSQEGDFGTQYF 14 TRBJ2-5 TRBV3-1
CASSPGRAHSYEQYF 15 TRBJ2-7 TRBV5-1
CASSPPPGRGGGGSEAFF 18 TRBJ1-1 TRBV27
CASSYERGYEQYF 13 TRBJ2-7 TRBV6-6
CASSVQVNQPQHF 13 TRBJ1-5 TRBV7-2
CASSTAAYTGELFF 14 TRBJ2-2 TRBV7-3
CASSEVEEQYF 11 TRBJ2-7 TRBV10-2
CASVRWGMLGDTEAFF 16 TRBJ1-1 TRBV27
CASSQVGKTQYF 12 TRBJ2-3 TRBV14
CASSLADRSHEQYF 14 TRBJ2-7 TRBV5-1
CASTQEVGGNIQYF 14 TRBJ2-4 TRBV7-9
CASSFSEGTEAFF 13 TRBJ1-1 TRBV5-1
CASSSGEGLSEQFF 14 TRBJ2-1 TRBV5-1
CASSHDYVLHEQYF 14 TRBJ2-7 TRBV7-9
CASSPNPGDPDTQYF 15 TRBJ2-3 TRBV6-4
CASSQGTEQYF 11 TRBJ2-7 TRBV2
CASSQLREQYF 11 TRBJ2-7 TRBV12-3/TRBV12-4